Below, 17 T cell receptor beta chains from the same sample are listed, as sequenced in a study of post-analysis software for immune sequencing data. Study-level results: TRBV5-6, TRBV5-1 and TRBV20-1 were among four or five TRBV segments more frequent in patients than controls.

cDNA libraries of TCR beta carried unique molecular identifiers. One entry per CDR3 protein, called by TCRdb with MiXCR from the PCR reads. The table lists about 760,000 distinct CDR3 sequences, less than 35% of them singletons, with roughly 0.53% in the top ten. These receptors lack a known antigen. Material: blood. The receptors here all came from a girl aged 10-17 years with multiple sclerosis.

This rearrangement joins TRBV20-1 to TRBJ2-5; tentative D call: TRBD2 (5 bases). Per germline, CDR1 DFQATT and CDR2 SNEGSKA (reference sequence). V lost 3 bases to trimming and J lost 1 base, with 12 bases between them. This CDR3 comprises 14 residues. The DNA for the CDR3 is TGCAGTGCTAGGGAAGAGAGCGGCCAAGAGACCCAGTACTTC. It is translated as CSAREESGQETQYF.

Worth noting for this clonotype: The junction and the germline gene differ at one end; a read error may be behind it. This sequence joins TRBV29-1 and TRBJ2-1; TRBD2 might be the D (5 bases). The CDR3 has 12 amino acids. Germline V lookup: CDR1 SQVTM, CDR2 ANQGSEA. The CDR3 bases are TGCAGCGTGTACGGAGGCAGCAATGAGCGGTTCTTC. Translating gives CSVYGGSNERFF.

Only a few counts were recorded for this clonotype. V is TRBV6-6 and J is TRBJ2-3; 7 bases map to TRBD1. Per germline, CDR1 MNHNY and CDR2 SVGAGI (reference sequence). The CDR3 runs to 16 residues. V lost 7 bases, J lost 3 bases, and 13 bases stayed unmatched. The CDR3 is CASNTLQGRGTDTQYF. CDR3 coding DNA: TGTGCCAGCAACACCCTACAGGGGAGAGGGACAGATACGCAGTATTTT.

This clonotype turned up a few times. The gene calls are TRBV7-2 and TRBJ1-5; 7 nucleotides line up with TRBD1. In germline, CDR1 is SGHTA, CDR2 FQGNSA. The CDR3 has 16 amino acids. After removal of 4 bases from V and 4 bases from J, the junction contained 10 bases not matched to a gene. For the CDR3, the DNA is TGTGCCAGCAGCTACCAAACAGGGGACGGGAATCAGCCCCAGCATTTT. It specifies CASSYQTGDGNQPQHF.

This clonotype was counted many times. The rearrangement uses TRBV15 and TRBJ2-1; 9 positions match TRBD2. Germline values: CDR1 LNHNV, CDR2 YYDKDF (reference sequence). After removal of 7 bases from V and 7 bases from J, the junction contained 11 bases not matched to a gene. This CDR3 comprises 15 residues. The CDR3 loop reads CATIFRREGKNEQFF. DNA for the CDR3: TGTGCCACCATCTTCAGGCGGGAGGGAAAGAATGAGCAGTTCTTC.

J is TRBJ2-7 and V is TRBV4-1, with a tentative D call TRBD2 (6 bases). The V end was cut by 0 bases, the J end by 2 bases, with 11 bases between. Germline CDR1 is MGHRA and CDR2 is YSYEKL. The CDR3 totals 15 residues. The CDR3 bases are TGCGCCAGCAGCCAAGACGGGAGTAGAGCCTACGAGCAGTACTTC. As protein: CASSQDGSRAYEQYF.

The rearrangement uses TRBV20-1 and TRBJ2-3; 9 nucleotides line up with TRBD2. V gave up 1 base and J gave up 5 bases; unmatched junction bases: 7. Per the germline V gene, CDR1 is DFQATT and CDR2 is SNEGSKA (reference sequence). This CDR3 has 15 amino acids. CDR3 region: CSARAVAGAGDTQYF. The CDR3 DNA reads as TGCAGTGCTAGAGCTGTAGCGGGGGCGGGAGATACGCAGTATTTT.

The rearrangement joins TRBV18 to TRBJ2-7; the D gene is possibly TRBD1 (6 bases). Trimming left V 8 bases short and J 0 bases short, with 11 bases between. Germline values: CDR1 KGHSH, CDR2 LQKENI. There are 13 residues in the CDR3. The CDR3, as DNA: TGTGCCAGCGGAAACAGGGACTCCTACGAGCAGTACTTC. This sequence encodes CASGNRDSYEQYF. Based on the CDR3 plus reference TRBV18 and TRBJ2-7, the full variable domain is NAGVMQNPRHLVRRRGQEARLRCSPMKGHSHVYWYRQLPEEGLKFMVYLQKENIIDESGMPKERFSAEFPKEGPSILRIQQVVRGDSAAYFCASGNRDSYEQYFGPGTRLTVT.

The chain's CDR3 is CASSQAGTRGGSDTQYF. The CDR3 nucleotides read TGCGCCAGCAGCCAAGCTGGGACTAGAGGGGGATCAGATACGCAGTATTTT. V and J are TRBV4-1 and TRBJ2-3; 8 positions agree with TRBD2. Germline V gene lookup returns CDR1 MGHRA and CDR2 YSYEKL. The V segment lost 1 base and the J segment 4 bases; nucleotides outside the gene matches: 10. This CDR3 is 17 amino acids long.

This clonotype was detected ten times or more. CDR3 sequence: CASSFGLAVSYEQYF. The CDR3, as DNA: TGTGCCAGCAGTTTCGGACTAGCGGTCTCCTACGAGCAGTACTTC. V and J are TRBV12-3 or TRBV12-4 and TRBJ2-7; 10 nucleotides match TRBD2. V lost 3 bases and J lost 0; bases outside the gene matches: 2. CDR3 length: 15 amino acids.

The V gene is TRBV7-8, the J gene TRBJ2-5; a weak D match, TRBD1 (5 bases). The V gene's germline CDR1 is SGHVS and CDR2 FQNEAQ. The V and J ends lost 3 bases and 5 bases respectively, with 13 bases between them. CDR3 length equals 14 residues. CDR3 region: CASSFGGKGETQYF. Here the CDR3 DNA reads TGTGCCAGCAGCTTTGGCGGTAAGGGGGAGACCCAGTACTTC. The variable domain in full, with the rest retrieved from reference TRBV7-8 and TRBJ2-5, is GAGVSQSPRYKVAKRGQDVALRCDPISGHVSLFWYQQALGQGPEFLTYFQNEAQLDKSGLPSDRFFAERPEGSVSTLKIQRTQQEDSAVYLCASSFGGKGETQYFGPGTRLLVL.

The chain combines TRBV5-1 with TRBJ2-7; 8 nucleotides agree with TRBD1. Losses at the gene ends were 0 bases for V and 4 bases for J; bases not matched to a gene: 9. Germline CDR1 is SGHRS and CDR2 is YFSETQ. This CDR3 contains 16 residues. The CDR3, as DNA: TGCGCCAGCAGCTTGGACCCAGGGGGCGTCAGGTACGAGCAGTACTTC. Translating it yields CASSLDPGGVRYEQYF.

This clonotype was found a few times. The chain carries TRBV6-1 and TRBJ2-1; possibly TRBD2 for D (6 bases). The germline CDR1 and CDR2 sequences are MNHNS and SASEGT. V lost 2 bases and J lost 8, with 13 bases in between. The CDR3 loop spans 14 amino acids. This chain's CDR3 is CASSESGTGDEQFF. CDR3 bases: TGTGCCAGCAGTGAATCGGGGACTGGGGATGAGCAGTTCTTC.

This chain joins TRBV18 and TRBJ1-1; 12 positions match TRBD1. This CDR3 is 18 amino acids long. Germline CDR1 reads KGHSH; CDR2 reads LQKENI. J gave up 3 bases and V 1 base, and 9 bases lay outside the gene matches. CDR3 in DNA: TGTGCCAGCTCACCACTCGGGACAGGGGGCGTTCGATACACTGAAGCTTTCTTT. Translation gives CASSPLGTGGVRYTEAFF. Looking up the rest from reference TRBV18 and TRBJ1-1 gives the full variable domain: NAGVMQNPRHLVRRRGQEARLRCSPMKGHSHVYWYRQLPEEGLKFMVYLQKENIIDESGMPKERFSAEFPKEGPSILRIQQVVRGDSAAYFCASSPLGTGGVRYTEAFFGQGTRLTVV.

This clonotype has more than one count but fewer than ten. This sequence joins TRBV28 and TRBJ1-5; D is perhaps TRBD1 (5 bases). The CDR3 is 13 amino acids. In germline, CDR1 is MDHEN, CDR2 SYDVKM. Trimming pared 8 bases from V and 1 base from J, leaving 9 bases between. The CDR3 spells CASYRGSNQPQHF. Written as DNA, the CDR3 is TGTGCCAGCTACCGGGGGAGCAATCAGCCCCAGCATTTT.

The chain recombines TRBV13 with TRBJ2-7; D is possibly TRBD1 (6 bases). V lost 5 bases, J lost 6 bases, and 20 bases lay in between. The CDR3 extends over 15 amino acids. Germline CDR1 and CDR2: PRHDT and FYEKMQ (reference sequence). The CDR3 is CASSVGTGTIFEQYF. The CDR3 nucleotides are TGTGCCAGCAGCGTGGGTACAGGGACCATTTTCGAGCAGTACTTC.

The chain is built from TRBV20-1 and TRBJ2-7, with D perhaps matching TRBD1 (6 bases). The CDR3 covers 12 residues. Germline CDR1 is DFQATT and CDR2 is SNEGSKA (reference sequence). Written as DNA, the CDR3 is TGCAGGGCAAGAGGGGACATCTACGAGCAGTACTTC. Protein product: CRARGDIYEQYF.